The 15 T cell receptor beta chains in this list originate from one sample, sequenced in a study of blood T cell repertoires in COVID-19 (TCRdb year 2020). Libraries were prepared through the immunoSEQ multiplex PCR assay. Entries here come from immuneACCESS through TCRdb and include only in-frame sequences with V and J called. Some clones fail to appear in such tables; in the studies checked, an unresolved V gene covers under half of the shortfall, and the cause of the remainder is unknown. This sample lists roughly 36,000 clones; around 96% were detected once. Approximately 3.7% of the sample lies in the top ten. The sequenced material came from peripheral blood. The receptor set was obtained from a human donor with active COVID-19. The donor label of this sample is uncertain.

The chain recombines TRBV29-1 with TRBJ2-5; D may be TRBD1 (7 bases). CDR3 size: 13 residues. V lost 4 bases and J lost 5, with 14 bases in between. Germline assignment: CDR1 SQVTM and CDR2 ANQGSEA. CDR3 loop: CSVGGGGEETQYF. DNA for the CDR3: TGCAGCGTTGGAGGAGGGGGCGAGGAGACCCAGTACTTC. The full variable domain, rest sourced from reference TRBV29-1 and TRBJ2-5, is SAVISQKPSRDICQRGTSLTIQCQVDSQVTMMFWYRQQPGQSLTLIATANQGSEATYESGFVIDKFPISRPNLTFSTLTVSNMSPEDSSIYLCSVGGGGEETQYFGPGTRLLVL.

V and J are TRBV15 and TRBJ1-2, with D tentatively TRBD1 (5 bases). From germline, CDR1 is LNHNV and CDR2 YYDKDF (reference sequence). Trimming stripped 3 bases from V and 6 bases from J, with 17 bases between. This CDR3 is built from 15 residues. CDR3 region: CATSRRSGDLNGYTF. The CDR3 DNA sequence: TGTGCCACCAGCAGGCGCAGCGGGGACCTCAATGGCTACACCTTC.

The genes are TRBV2 and TRBJ2-7, with a tentative D call TRBD2 (6 bases). The CDR3 is 14 residues long. V lost 6 bases and J 2 bases, leaving 14 bases between the germline ends. The germline V gene encodes CDR1 SNHLY and CDR2 FYNNEI. This chain's CDR3 is CASRFAGGAYEQYF. The CDR3 DNA is TGTGCCAGCAGATTTGCAGGAGGGGCCTACGAGCAGTACTTC.

The chain carries TRBV7-2 and TRBJ2-3; D possibly corresponds to TRBD1 (7 bases). Germline V CDR1 and CDR2: SGHTA, FQGNSA. The CDR3 covers 14 residues. V gave up 5 bases and J gave up 6 bases, with 15 bases separating them. The CDR3 sequence: CASSLGGGGDTQYF. As DNA, the CDR3 is TGTGCCAGCAGCCTAGGAGGGGGCGGGGATACGCAGTATTTT.

V usage is TRBV15 and J usage is TRBJ2-7, with 9 bases identical to TRBD1. The V gene's germline CDR1 is LNHNV and CDR2 YYDKDF (reference sequence). The J segment lost 4 bases and the V segment lost 1 base, leaving 5 bases of the junction unmatched. CDR3 length equals 15 residues. CDR3 DNA sequence: TGTGCCACCAGCAGAGCGAGGGACAGGGTATACGAGCAGTACTTC. Translated: CATSRARDRVYEQYF.

This chain joins TRBV6-5 and TRBJ1-2, with 8 nucleotides matching TRBD1. Per germline, CDR1 MNHEY and CDR2 SVGAGI. Unmatched junction bases numbered 13, after V lost 5 bases and J lost 8 bases. The length of the CDR3 is 15 residues. CDR3: CASSLRTGRPRGYTF. CDR3 nucleotides: TGTGCCAGCAGTCTTCGGACAGGGCGCCCTCGAGGCTACACCTTC.

The chain couples TRBV6-5 to TRBJ1-2; 9 nucleotides match TRBD1. The CDR3 spans 15 residues. V lost 10 bases to trimming and J lost 2 bases; unmatched junction nucleotides: 11. Germline V gene data show CDR1 as MNHEY and CDR2 as SVGAGI. CDR3 sequence: CATDRGTANNYGYTF. DNA for the CDR3: TGTGCCACAGACAGGGGGACGGCAAACAACTATGGCTACACCTTC.

The V and J genes are TRBV28 and TRBJ1-1; maybe TRBD1 (6 bases). The length of the CDR3 is 14 residues. Trimming took off 4 bases at V and 6 bases at J, with 15 bases between the two ends. Germline loops: CDR1 MDHEN, CDR2 SYDVKM. CDR3 DNA: TGTGCCAGCAGTTCTCGGGGGGGCGTTCCTGAAGCTTTCTTT. Translation gives CASSSRGGVPEAFF.

This chain uses TRBV10-3 with TRBJ1-3, with unresolved D. V gave up 10 bases and J gave up 0 bases, with 13 bases separating them. This CDR3 comprises 14 residues. CDR1 and CDR2 (germline): ENHRY, SYGVKD. For the CDR3, the DNA is TGTGCCACGGGAGACGGCGCCTCTGGAAACACCATATATTTT. Its protein is CATGDGASGNTIYF.

V is TRBV6-5 and J is TRBJ2-7; D may be TRBD1 (6 bases). V was shortened by 6 bases and J by 2 bases, with 11 bases between the two germline ends. CDR1 is MNHEY and CDR2 is SVGAGI in the germline V gene. The CDR3 loop spans 13 amino acids. The CDR3 protein is CASSTDRTYEQYF. For the CDR3, the DNA is TGTGCCAGCAGCACGGACAGAACCTACGAGCAGTACTTC.

This sequence joins TRBV20-1 and TRBJ1-4, with D possibly being TRBD1 (6 bases). The CDR3 covers 11 residues. With 6 bases removed from V and 17 bases from J, the gap between germline ends came to 19 bases. Per the germline V gene, CDR1 is DFQATT and CDR2 is SNEGSKA (reference sequence). CDR3 amino acids: CSAHFDRIGFF. The CDR3 nucleotides read TGCAGTGCCCACTTCGACAGGATCGGATTTTTT.

The chain recombines TRBV29-1 with TRBJ2-1; 7 bases are a match to TRBD2. The germline V gene has CDR1 SQVTM and CDR2 ANQGSEA. Unmatched junction bases numbered 8, after V lost 0 bases and J lost 3 bases. The CDR3 covers 16 residues. The CDR3 nucleotides are TGCAGCGTTGAAGATCTTTGGGGGGGGGACTACAATGAGCAGTTCTTC. Translating it yields CSVEDLWGGDYNEQFF.

The rearrangement links TRBV7-8 to TRBJ1-5, with 8 bases lining up with TRBD1. Germline-derived CDR1 and CDR2 are SGHVS and FQNEAQ. This CDR3 contains 16 residues. V trimming: 4 bases; J trimming: 6 bases; junction bases outside the gene matches: 11. This chain's CDR3 is CASSSGQGAAGQPQHF. CDR3 nucleotide sequence: TGTGCCAGCAGCTCGGGGCAGGGGGCGGCGGGTCAGCCCCAGCATTTT. Full variable domain (missing parts from reference TRBV7-8 and TRBJ1-5): GAGVSQSPRYKVAKRGQDVALRCDPISGHVSLFWYQQALGQGPEFLTYFQNEAQLDKSGLPSDRFFAERPEGSVSTLKIQRTQQEDSAVYLCASSSGQGAAGQPQHFGDGTRLSIL.

The chain uses TRBV2 and TRBJ2-3; 13 bases map to TRBD2. CDR3 length: 17 residues. Germline V gives CDR1 SNHLY, CDR2 FYNNEI. Losses at the gene ends were 6 bases for V and 5 bases for J; bases not matched to a gene: 11. The CDR3 region is CASRKERTSGGEDTQYF. Written as DNA, the CDR3 is TGTGCCAGCAGGAAAGAAAGGACTAGCGGGGGCGAAGATACGCAGTATTTT. Full variable domain (rest looked up from reference TRBV2 and TRBJ2-3): EPEVTQTPSHQVTQMGQEVILRCVPISNHLYFYWYRQILGQKVEFLVSFYNNEISEKSEIFDDQFSVERPDGSNFTLKIRSTKLEDSAMYFCASRKERTSGGEDTQYFGPGTRLTVL.

The V call is TRBV13, the J call TRBJ1-1; tentatively, D is TRBD1 (5 bases). Germline V gives CDR1 PRHDT, CDR2 FYEKMQ (reference sequence). CDR3 length: 16 amino acids. V lost 0 bases and J lost 6, with 17 bases in between. CDR3 bases: TGTGCCAGCAGCTTAGGCTCCGGGACTATCAGCGCTGAAGCTTTCTTT. This translates into CASSLGSGTISAEAFF.